Below, 25 T cell receptor beta chains from the same sample are listed, as sequenced in a study of blood T cell repertoires in COVID-19 (dated by TCRdb to between 2020 and 2021). The library was generated by the immunoSEQ multiplex PCR assay. Imported from immuneACCESS, the table was reduced by TCRdb to in-frame sequences with V and J called. These copies leave out some clones; in studies compared against another copy, an unresolved V gene accounts for under half, and the cause of the remainder is not known. The sample includes roughly 100,000 clones, with 80% to 90% observed a single time. Approximately 3.5% of the sample belongs to the ten largest clones. Input material: peripheral blood. The receptors were gathered from a woman aged 55-75 years with acute or convalescent COVID-19.

This clone was seen a few times. V usage is TRBV6-1 and J usage is TRBJ2-3, with a tentative D call TRBD2 (6 bases). V gave up 2 bases and J gave up 8 bases, with 14 bases separating them. The CDR3 contains 14 residues. Looked up from germline, CDR1 is MNHNS and CDR2 is SASEGT. This CDR3 is CASSELEGKGTQYF. The CDR3 nucleotides read TGTGCCAGCAGTGAATTGGAGGGAAAGGGTACGCAGTATTTT.

This clone was recorded a few times. V gene TRBV19 combines with J gene TRBJ2-1, with TRBD2 identical over 8 bases. The V segment lost 3 bases and the J segment 7 bases; nucleotides outside the gene matches: 11. Germline lookup yields CDR1 LNHDA and CDR2 SQIVND (reference sequence). This CDR3 has 16 amino acids. CDR3 amino acids: CASSMGGLEFGNEQFF. CDR3 sequence (DNA): TGTGCCAGTAGTATGGGGGGACTAGAATTTGGAAATGAGCAGTTCTTC.

As to this clone: Other DNA sequences in the same sample also yield this CDR3. The gene calls are TRBV19 and TRBJ2-5; 7 bases line up with TRBD1. This CDR3 region has 13 residues. V trimming: 6 bases; J trimming: 4 bases; junction bases outside the gene matches: 5. CDR1 is LNHDA and CDR2 is SQIVND in the germline V gene (reference sequence). CDR3 sequence (DNA): TGTGCCAGTAGAGATAGGGGGCGAGAGACCCAGTACTTC. Translating it yields CASRDRGRETQYF.

The chain uses TRBV30 and TRBJ2-1; 9 bases are a match to TRBD2. Germline V gives CDR1 GTSNPN, CDR2 SVGIG (reference sequence). V shed 4 bases, J shed 6 bases, and the junction held 10 bases outside the gene matches. The CDR3 sequence is 15 residues long. The CDR3, as DNA: TGTGCCTGGAACCCGGGACTAGCTCAGGTCAATGAGCAGTTCTTC. It specifies CAWNPGLAQVNEQFF.

Turning to this clone: The germline gene is not matched at one end of the junction; a read error may be the cause. The chain couples TRBV7-7 to TRBJ2-5; 10 nucleotides agree with TRBD2. This CDR3 is built from 17 residues. The germline V gene encodes CDR1 SSHAT and CDR2 FNYEAQ (reference sequence). The CDR3 coding sequence is TGTGCTAGCAGCTTAGGGCTAGCGGGAGTAACGGGGGAGACCCAGTACTTC. Translation gives CASSLGLAGVTGETQYF.

In this sample, this clone turned up a few times. This chain connects TRBV4-1 to TRBJ2-7, with 9 positions matching TRBD1. Trimming at V came to 1 base and at J to 9 bases, leaving 7 bases not matched to a gene. This CDR3 comprises 14 residues. CDR1 and CDR2 (germline): MGHRA, YSYEKL. As DNA, the CDR3 is TGCGCCAGCAGCCAAGTCGACAGGGGGAAAGGGCAGTACTTC. This gives the protein CASSQVDRGKGQYF.

A remark on this clone: This same CDR3 is encoded by further DNA sequences in the sample. The chain recombines TRBV30 with TRBJ1-1; the D is unclear. Germline assignment: CDR1 GTSNPN and CDR2 SVGIG (reference sequence). This CDR3 comprises 13 residues. The ends were cut back, 0 bases at V and 3 bases at J, with 8 bases in the middle. For the CDR3, the DNA is TGTGCCTGGAGTGTACGGGGAGACACTGAAGCTTTCTTT. Protein: CAWSVRGDTEAFF.

The V gene is TRBV5-8, the J gene TRBJ1-5, with D possibly being TRBD1 (6 bases). The V gene's germline CDR1 is SGHTS and CDR2 YDEGEE. The germline V and J ends were trimmed by 4 bases and 4 bases, with 15 bases remaining between them. CDR3 length equals 15 residues. The CDR3 loop is CASSQAGAPNQPQHF. CDR3 in DNA: TGTGCCAGCAGCCAGGCAGGGGCGCCGAATCAGCCCCAGCATTTT. The whole variable domain, filled in from reference TRBV5-8 and TRBJ1-5, reads EAGVTQSPTHLIKTRGQQATLRCSPISGHTSVYWYQQALGLGLQFLLWYDEGEERNRGNFPPRFSGRQFPNYSSELNVNALELEDSALYLCASSQAGAPNQPQHFGDGTRLSIL.

The chain has TRBV6-6 and TRBJ2-1; maybe TRBD2 (5 bases). V was clipped by 6 bases and J by 0 bases, with 21 bases between them. The CDR3 sequence is 18 residues long. Germline assignment: CDR1 MNHNY and CDR2 SVGAGI (reference sequence). CDR3 sequence: CASSRRTVPTSSYNEQFF. DNA of the CDR3: TGTGCCAGCAGCCGAAGGACTGTTCCCACTAGCTCCTACAATGAGCAGTTCTTC.

This chain joins TRBV3-1 (or the pseudogene TRBV3-2) and TRBJ1-5, with D perhaps TRBD1 (5 bases). Germline V lookup: CDR1 LGHDT, CDR2 YNNKEL (reference sequence). The CDR3 is 15 residues long. V was trimmed by 2 bases and J by 5 bases, leaving 13 bases between them. CDR3 loop: CASSQTTGGHQPQHF. The DNA of the CDR3 is TGTGCCAGCAGCCAAACTACAGGCGGCCATCAGCCCCAGCATTTT.

This clone was recorded a few times. CDR3 sequence: CASSGTGTGDGNTIYF. The CDR3 DNA sequence: TGTGCCAGCAGTGGCACCGGGACAGGGGACGGAAACACCATATATTTT. The chain couples TRBV25-1 to TRBJ1-3; 10 bases agree with TRBD1. The V and J ends lost 4 bases and 4 bases, in that order; junction bases with no gene match: 7. Germline V lookup: CDR1 MGHDK, CDR2 SYGVNS. The CDR3 has 16 residues.

This rearrangement joins TRBV29-1 to TRBJ1-1; D call uncertain. V lost 7 bases to trimming and J lost 3 bases, with 15 bases between them. The CDR3 loop spans 13 amino acids. Germline-derived CDR1 and CDR2 are SQVTM and ANQGSEA. CDR3 sequence (DNA): TGCAGCGGGCGATTGAAAGAGGACACTGAAGCTTTCTTT. Translation: CSGRLKEDTEAFF.

The chain links TRBV10-1 to TRBJ2-2; D might be TRBD1 (5 bases). The germline gives CDR1 WNHNN, CDR2 SYGVQD (reference sequence). V lost 4 bases, J lost 5 bases, and 11 bases lay in between. This CDR3 comprises 14 residues. In nucleotides, the CDR3 is TGCGCCAGCAGTGTTCAGGGAAGGACCGGGGAGCTGTTTTTT. Translated: CASSVQGRTGELFF.

This chain joins TRBV3-1 (or the pseudogene TRBV3-2) and TRBJ2-5; D is unresolved. Germline CDR1 reads LGHDT; CDR2 reads YNNKEL (reference sequence). The CDR3 loop spans 16 amino acids. Trimming stripped 1 base from V and 2 bases from J, with 14 bases between. The CDR3 coding sequence is TGTGCCAGCAGCCAAGGTAACTCGGCGGTTCAAGAGACCCAGTACTTC. It encodes CASSQGNSAVQETQYF.

V usage is TRBV30 and J usage is TRBJ2-2; the match to TRBD1 covers 11 bases. The CDR3 consists of 15 residues. The trim removed 2 bases at V and 6 bases at J, leaving 5 bases unmatched. Germline CDR1 GTSNPN, CDR2 SVGIG (reference sequence). The CDR3 spells CAWSMDRGLPGELFF. The CDR3 DNA reads TGTGCCTGGAGTATGGACAGGGGGCTACCCGGGGAGCTGTTTTTT. Full variable domain (outside the CDR3, taken from reference TRBV30 and TRBJ2-2): SQTIHQWPATLVQPVGSPLSLECTVEGTSNPNLYWYRQAAGRGLQLLFYSVGIGQISSEVPQNLSASRPQDRQFILSSKKLLLSDSGFYLCAWSMDRGLPGELFFGEGSRLTVL.

This clone was picked up one time. The rearrangement joins TRBV12-5 to TRBJ1-2, with a possible D match to TRBD1 (5 bases). V gave up 1 base and J gave up 6 bases, with 9 bases separating them. CDR1 and CDR2 (germline): LGHNT, FRNRAP. The CDR3 spans 13 residues. The CDR3 reads CASGLGTSNGYTF. The CDR3 DNA sequence: TGTGCTAGTGGTTTGGGGACATCAAATGGCTACACCTTC.

The V call is TRBV10-1, the J call TRBJ2-1; TRBD1 matches at 7 bases. With V trimmed by 5 bases and J by 9 bases, 7 bases remained unmatched. Germline CDR1 WNHNN, CDR2 SYGVQD (reference sequence). The CDR3 has 13 amino acids. The DNA of the CDR3 is TGCGCCAGCAGTAATACAGGGGAAAGTGAGCAGTTCTTC. It translates to CASSNTGESEQFF.

The gene calls are TRBV28 and TRBJ1-3; D perhaps matches TRBD1 (6 bases). Trimming stripped 5 bases from V and 6 bases from J, with 20 bases between. Germline V gene lookup returns CDR1 MDHEN and CDR2 SYDVKM. The CDR3 covers 16 residues. The CDR3, as DNA: TGTGCCAGCAGTATCGGGGGGCCCACCGGTCCAAACACCATATATTTT. Translation gives CASSIGGPTGPNTIYF.

The CDR3 is CASSFRGNEQFF. The DNA of the CDR3 is TGTGCCAGCAGTTTTCGGGGCAATGAGCAGTTCTTC. This chain joins TRBV12-3 or TRBV12-4 and TRBJ2-1, with D perhaps matching TRBD2 (5 bases). The length of the CDR3 is 12 residues. The germline V and J ends were trimmed by 3 bases and 6 bases, with 6 bases remaining between them.

V and J are TRBV6-2 or TRBV6-3 and TRBJ2-1; tentative D call: TRBD2 (5 bases). There are 16 residues in the CDR3. In germline, CDR1 is MNHEY, CDR2 SVGEGT. V shed 5 bases and J shed 0 bases, with 14 bases lying between them. The CDR3 spells CASSAPDGISYNEQFF. CDR3 nucleotide sequence: TGTGCCAGCAGTGCACCGGACGGGATCTCCTACAATGAGCAGTTCTTC.

This chain uses TRBV18 with TRBJ2-7, with TRBD1 as a possible D gene (5 bases). Germline assignment: CDR1 KGHSH and CDR2 LQKENI. The CDR3 is made up of 16 amino acids. Trimming left V 1 base short and J 6 bases short, with 19 bases between. The CDR3 here is CASSPLPGKGVGEQYF. The CDR3 DNA sequence: TGTGCCAGCTCACCACTTCCAGGGAAAGGGGTTGGCGAGCAGTACTTC.

The chain employs TRBV5-1 and TRBJ2-7; 7 bases agree with TRBD1. From germline, CDR1 is SGHRS and CDR2 YFSETQ. V lost 4 bases and J lost 4; bases outside the gene matches: 8. The CDR3 consists of 14 residues. CDR3 DNA: TGCGCCAGCAGCCTACAGGACAGGAGATACGAGCAGTACTTC. As protein: CASSLQDRRYEQYF.

The chain employs TRBV7-9 and TRBJ1-1, with a tentative D call TRBD1 (6 bases). CDR1 is SEHNR, CDR2 FQNEAQ, per germline (reference sequence). V lost 3 bases and J lost 1, with 12 bases in between. The CDR3 runs 15 residues. CDR3 bases: TGTGCCAGCAGCTTCACAGGGTGGGAGAACACTGAAGCTTTCTTT. Amino acid sequence: CASSFTGWENTEAFF.

The J gene is TRBJ1-5, the V gene TRBV6-5; D unclear. The length of the CDR3 is 14 residues. In germline, CDR1 is MNHEY, CDR2 SVGAGI. Between the trimmed V and J ends, which lost 3 bases and 7 bases, there was a span of 13 bases. CDR3 bases: TGTGCCAGCAGTTATAATAGAGGGAGGCAGCCCCAGCATTTT. It translates to CASSYNRGRQPQHF.

This chain uses TRBV14 with TRBJ2-1; 13 bases line up with TRBD2. This CDR3 spans 15 amino acids. Germline CDR1 is SGHDN and CDR2 is FVKESK. V shed 1 base, J shed 8 bases, and the junction held 2 bases outside the gene matches. The CDR3 is CASSQATSGRHEQFF. The CDR3 DNA sequence: TGTGCCAGCAGCCAAGCGACTAGCGGGAGGCATGAGCAGTTCTTC.